This T cell receptor beta chain was obtained from a study of cytomegalovirus exposure and HLA in healthy donors (dated by TCRdb to about 2017). For the study in its entirety: The roughly 670 repertoires of the first cohort and the 95 to 150 validation repertoires were produced on the same platform, according to a later analysis. Along with the approximately 650-subject first cohort, a separate validation cohort of about 110 different subjects was used. To predict cytomegalovirus infection status, the study combined high-throughput TCR immunosequencing, statistical association of individual TCRs with disease status, and machine learning. The study was designed to test whether signatures of past pathogen exposure could be identified by cataloging public T cell receptors.

The donors belonged to the validation cohort of over a hundred subjects, which was separate from the approximately 680-subject first cohort. Libraries were built with the immunoSEQ multiplex PCR assay. The original pipeline was this. A statistical classification framework was built to diagnose cytomegalovirus status from the catalog of TCR beta chain sequences. TCRdb carries this immuneACCESS record with in-frame sequences only. Its versions omit some clonotypes, under half of them owing to an unresolved V gene in the studies checked, with the rest unexplained. The DNA was the basis for D and trimming; V, J and clone size are from that table. The sample table contains some 170,000 clones; only one count was recorded for just under 90% of them. About 9.3% of the sample is held by the ten biggest clonotypes. The germline V gene (reference sequence) supplies CDR1 LNHDA and CDR2 SQIVND. A distance of 11 bases separates the germline ends of V and J, which lose 7 bases and 4 bases respectively. From the cysteine through the phenylalanine, the CDR3 covers 13 amino acids. The entry retains the CDR3 DNA only, 39 bases that are in frame from base 1.

On the study overall, not on this receptor specifically: A later analysis had no HLA typing for the validation cohort, so co-occurrence there was scored across all 110 or so repertoires. The classifier was reported to diagnose cytomegalovirus status with high specificity and sensitivity in both the original cohort and the validation cohort. In vitro tests confirmed that a few of the cytomegalovirus-associated TCR beta chains recognize cytomegalovirus antigens. Of the cluster scores, roughly 93% were above 0 in a later analysis, which found that TCRs clustered in the first cohort also tended to co-occur in the approximately 120 validation repertoires. Most TCR sequences were seen in very few donors, while some public TCRs were found in many individuals. The study gave a list of some 150 TCR beta chains associated with cytomegalovirus. It was suggested by the authors that the approach could potentially be generalized to other disease states and immunological phenotypes.

A note on this clone: Its target antigen remains unknown. Per-nucleotide qualities are absent, and no much larger clonotype sits a single base away.

Sequencing was performed on PBMCs. The receptor was derived from a woman under 30 in good health and CMV-seropositive. The rearranged segments are TRBV19 and TRBJ1-5, with the D gene not clear enough to name. The DNA sequence reads TGTGCCAGTACCGTCGGTATGAATCAGCCCCAGCATTTT. It encodes CASTVGMNQPQHF.